What follows are 3 T cell receptor beta chains derived from one specimen sequenced in a study of T-cell memory formation after mild COVID-19 (dated by TCRdb to the early 2020s). The receptor library was made with 5' RACE. Sequenced on an Illumina NovaSeq 6000. Through fastp at Q25 and MiXCR, TCRdb rebuilt clones from the public reads, retaining in-frame beta chains. One record per CDR3 amino acid sequence lists the most common genes and DNA. A total of roughly 600,000 distinct CDR3 sequences appear in this sample, 18% of them only once. About 11% of the sample goes to the ten largest clones. The sample comprised PBMCs or a T cell subset sorted from them (not recorded which). All receptors come from an adult woman who had mild COVID-19 (a few samples of this study predate the infection). The sample titles of this study are shuffled in the database, so cell type and time point are left out; the donor was told from shared clones.

The chain employs TRBV5-5 and TRBJ2-1, with D possibly called TRBD1 or TRBD2 (5 bases each). The CDR3 totals 14 residues. The V end was cut by 1 base, the J end by 5 bases, with 10 bases between. The germline gives CDR1 SGHKS, CDR2 YYEKEE (reference sequence). The CDR3 sequence is CASSLTPGHNEQFF. DNA of the CDR3: TGTGCCAGCAGCTTGACCCCGGGGCACAATGAGCAGTTCTTC.

This clonotype has a count of ten or more. This chain connects TRBV20-1 to TRBJ2-1, with TRBD2 matching 9 bases. CDR1 is DFQATT and CDR2 is SNEGSKA in the germline V gene (reference sequence). CDR3 length: 14 residues. Trimming at V came to 5 bases and at J to 10 bases, leaving 12 bases not matched to a gene. The CDR3 DNA reads TGCAGTGCTCGACGCGGGGGGGCCAGGGAGGAGCAGTTCTTC. Amino acids: CSARRGGAREEQFF.

CDR3 amino acids: CASSDQGFPSGYTF. Written as DNA, the CDR3 is TGTGCCAGCAGCGACCAGGGGTTTCCAAGTGGCTACACCTTC. J is TRBJ1-2 and V is TRBV6-2 or TRBV6-3; perhaps TRBD1 as D (6 bases). The CDR3 runs 14 residues. V dropped 6 bases and J dropped 7 bases, with 18 bases sitting between them. Germline lookup yields CDR1 MNHEY and CDR2 SVGEGT.